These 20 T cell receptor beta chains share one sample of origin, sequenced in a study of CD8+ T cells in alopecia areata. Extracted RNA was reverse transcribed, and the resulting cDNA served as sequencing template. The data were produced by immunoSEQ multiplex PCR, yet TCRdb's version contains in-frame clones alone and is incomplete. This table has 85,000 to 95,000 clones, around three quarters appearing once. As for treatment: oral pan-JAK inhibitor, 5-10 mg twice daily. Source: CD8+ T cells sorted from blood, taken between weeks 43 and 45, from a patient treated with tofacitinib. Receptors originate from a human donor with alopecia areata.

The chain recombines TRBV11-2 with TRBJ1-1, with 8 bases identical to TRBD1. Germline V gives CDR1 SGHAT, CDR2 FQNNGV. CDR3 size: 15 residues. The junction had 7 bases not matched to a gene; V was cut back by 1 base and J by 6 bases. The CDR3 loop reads CASSLAQGGGPEAFF. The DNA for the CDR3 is TGTGCCAGCAGCTTAGCACAGGGGGGTGGCCCTGAAGCTTTCTTT.

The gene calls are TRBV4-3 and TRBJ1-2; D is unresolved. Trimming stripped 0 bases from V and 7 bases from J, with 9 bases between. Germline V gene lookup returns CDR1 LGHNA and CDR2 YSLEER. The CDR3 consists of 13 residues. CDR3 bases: TGCGCCAGCAGCCAAGATGGGGTTTTTGGCTACACCTTC. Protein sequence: CASSQDGVFGYTF.

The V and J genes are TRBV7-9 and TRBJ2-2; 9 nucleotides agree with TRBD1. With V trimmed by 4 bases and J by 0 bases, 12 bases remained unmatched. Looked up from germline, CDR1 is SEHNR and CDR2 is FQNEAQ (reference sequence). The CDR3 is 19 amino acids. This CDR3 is CASSSLEGQGKPNTGELFF. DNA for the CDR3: TGTGCCAGCAGCTCGCTAGAGGGACAGGGAAAACCGAACACCGGGGAGCTGTTTTTT. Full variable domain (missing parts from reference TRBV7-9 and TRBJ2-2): DTGVSQNPRHKITKRGQNVTFRCDPISEHNRLYWYRQTLGQGPEFLTYFQNEAQLEKSRLLSDRFSAERPKGSFSTLEIQRTEQGDSAMYLCASSSLEGQGKPNTGELFFGEGSRLTVL.

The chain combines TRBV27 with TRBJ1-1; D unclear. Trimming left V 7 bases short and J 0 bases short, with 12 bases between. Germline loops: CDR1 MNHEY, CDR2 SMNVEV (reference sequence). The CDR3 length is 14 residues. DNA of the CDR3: TGTGCCAGCATAAGTTATGGGATGAACACTGAAGCTTTCTTT. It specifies CASISYGMNTEAFF.

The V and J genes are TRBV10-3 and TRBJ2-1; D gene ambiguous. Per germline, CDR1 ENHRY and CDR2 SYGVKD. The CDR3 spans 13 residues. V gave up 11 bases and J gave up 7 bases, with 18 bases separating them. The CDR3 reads CALRDFAENEQFF. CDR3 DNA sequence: TGTGCCTTAAGAGACTTCGCCGAGAATGAGCAGTTCTTC.

The CDR3 protein is CASRPQGAATEAFF. The DNA for the CDR3 is TGTGCCAGCAGACCACAGGGGGCGGCGACTGAAGCTTTCTTT. V is TRBV9 and J is TRBJ1-1; the match to TRBD1 covers 9 bases. Losses at the gene ends were 5 bases for V and 5 bases for J; bases not matched to a gene: 7. The length of the CDR3 is 14 residues. CDR1 is SGDLS, CDR2 YYNGEE, per germline.

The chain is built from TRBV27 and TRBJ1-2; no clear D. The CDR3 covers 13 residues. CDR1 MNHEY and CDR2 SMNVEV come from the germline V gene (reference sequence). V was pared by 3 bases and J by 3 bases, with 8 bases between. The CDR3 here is CASSFSKHYGYTF. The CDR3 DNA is TGTGCCAGCAGTTTTTCGAAACACTATGGCTACACCTTC.

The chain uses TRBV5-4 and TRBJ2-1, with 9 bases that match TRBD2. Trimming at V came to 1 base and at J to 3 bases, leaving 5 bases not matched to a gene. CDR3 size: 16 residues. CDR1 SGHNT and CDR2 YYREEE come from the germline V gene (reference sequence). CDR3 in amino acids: CASSLTAGGSYNEQFF. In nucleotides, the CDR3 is TGTGCCAGCAGCTTGACCGCGGGGGGGAGCTACAATGAGCAGTTCTTC.

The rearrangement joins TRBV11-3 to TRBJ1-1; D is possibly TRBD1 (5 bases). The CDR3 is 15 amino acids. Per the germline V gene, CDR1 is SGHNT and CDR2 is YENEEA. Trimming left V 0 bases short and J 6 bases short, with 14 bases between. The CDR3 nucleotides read TGTGCCAGCAGCTTAGACGGGCAGGGAGTTTCTGAAGCTTTCTTT. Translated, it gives CASSLDGQGVSEAFF.

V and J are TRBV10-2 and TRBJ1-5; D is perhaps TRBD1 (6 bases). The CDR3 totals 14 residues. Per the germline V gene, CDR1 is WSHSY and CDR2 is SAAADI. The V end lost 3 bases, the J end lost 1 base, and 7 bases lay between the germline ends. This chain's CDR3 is CASSEQGSNQPQHF. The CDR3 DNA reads TGCGCCAGCAGTGAACAGGGAAGCAATCAGCCCCAGCATTTT.

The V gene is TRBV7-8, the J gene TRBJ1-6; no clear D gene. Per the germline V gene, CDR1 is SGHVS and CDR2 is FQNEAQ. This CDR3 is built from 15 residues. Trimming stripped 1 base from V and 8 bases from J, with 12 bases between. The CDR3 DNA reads TGTGCCAGCAGCTTAGTTTCTTTTGGCGATTCACCCCTCCACTTT. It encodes CASSLVSFGDSPLHF.

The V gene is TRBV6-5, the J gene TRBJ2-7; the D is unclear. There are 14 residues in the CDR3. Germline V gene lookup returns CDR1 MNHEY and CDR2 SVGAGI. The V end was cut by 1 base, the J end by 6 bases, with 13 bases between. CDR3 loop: CASSYLRDSGEQYF. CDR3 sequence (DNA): TGTGCCAGCAGTTACTTAAGGGATTCAGGCGAGCAGTACTTC.

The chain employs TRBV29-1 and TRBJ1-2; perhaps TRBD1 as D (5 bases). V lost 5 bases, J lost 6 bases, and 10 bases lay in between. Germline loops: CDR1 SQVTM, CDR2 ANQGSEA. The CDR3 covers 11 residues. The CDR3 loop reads CSVQVRDGYTF. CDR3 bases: TGCAGCGTTCAAGTCAGGGATGGCTACACCTTC.

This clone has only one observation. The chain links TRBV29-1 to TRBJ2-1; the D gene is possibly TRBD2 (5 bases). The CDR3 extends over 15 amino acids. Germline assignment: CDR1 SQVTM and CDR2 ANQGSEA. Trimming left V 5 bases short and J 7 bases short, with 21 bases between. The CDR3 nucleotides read TGCAGCGTTATGAGAGGGTGGGCGGCCAAGAATGAGCAGTTCTTC. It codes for CSVMRGWAAKNEQFF.

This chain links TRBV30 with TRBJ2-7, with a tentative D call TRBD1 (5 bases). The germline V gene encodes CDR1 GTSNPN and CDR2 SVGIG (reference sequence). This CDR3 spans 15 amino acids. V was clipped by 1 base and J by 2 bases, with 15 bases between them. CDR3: CAWSGGIPNTYEQYF. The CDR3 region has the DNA TGTGCCTGGAGTGGGGGCATCCCCAATACCTACGAGCAGTACTTC.

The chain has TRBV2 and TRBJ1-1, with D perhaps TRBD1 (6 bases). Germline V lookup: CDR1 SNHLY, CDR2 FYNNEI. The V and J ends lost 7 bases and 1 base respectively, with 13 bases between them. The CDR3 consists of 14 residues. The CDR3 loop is CASTPGDTNTEAFF. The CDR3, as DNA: TGTGCCAGCACCCCGGGGGACACGAACACTGAAGCTTTCTTT.

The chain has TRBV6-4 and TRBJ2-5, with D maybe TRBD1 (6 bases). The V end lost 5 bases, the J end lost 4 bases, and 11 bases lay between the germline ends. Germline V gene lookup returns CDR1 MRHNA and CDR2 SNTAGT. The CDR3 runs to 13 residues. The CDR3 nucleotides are TGTGCCAGCAGTACAGGGTTAGGAGAGACCCAGTACTTC. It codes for CASSTGLGETQYF.

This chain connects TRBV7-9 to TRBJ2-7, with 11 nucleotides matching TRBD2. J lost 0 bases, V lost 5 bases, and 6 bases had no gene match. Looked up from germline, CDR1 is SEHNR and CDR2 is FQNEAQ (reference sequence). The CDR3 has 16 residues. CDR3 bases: TGTGCCAGCAGCCCATCTAGCGGGGGGCTCTCCTACGAGCAGTACTTC. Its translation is CASSPSSGGLSYEQYF.

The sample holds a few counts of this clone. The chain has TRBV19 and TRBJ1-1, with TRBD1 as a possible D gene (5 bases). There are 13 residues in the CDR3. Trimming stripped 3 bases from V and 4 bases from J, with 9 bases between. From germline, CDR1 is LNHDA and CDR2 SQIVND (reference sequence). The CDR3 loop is CASSMRGATEAFF. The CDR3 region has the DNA TGTGCCAGTAGTATGAGGGGAGCCACTGAAGCTTTCTTT.

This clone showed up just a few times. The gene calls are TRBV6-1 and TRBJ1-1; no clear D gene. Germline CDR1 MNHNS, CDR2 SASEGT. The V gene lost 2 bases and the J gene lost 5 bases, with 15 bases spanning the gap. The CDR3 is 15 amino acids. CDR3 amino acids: CASSELPDGITEAFF. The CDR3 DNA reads TGTGCCAGCAGTGAACTGCCGGACGGGATAACTGAAGCTTTCTTT.